This T cell receptor (beta chain) was observed in a study of T cells in Graves' hyperthyroidism and ophthalmopathy. Amplification targeted TCR beta CDR3 regions from RNA transcripts. HTBI primers were used for first-round RT-PCR of the TCR CDR3. TCRdb passed the multiplex PCR reads through MiXCR, listing each CDR3 protein once. The sample contains about 50,000 distinct CDR3 sequences, around 48% of which appear only once. With a duration under 2 months, the hyperthyroidism was newly diagnosed in patients aged 18 to 65. Uncontrolled infection, other autoimmune disease, pregnancy and lactation each barred patients from inclusion. This clonotype was seen ten or more times. Its antigen remains unknown. Study results and caveats: Ophthalmopathy was distinguished from stable hyperthyroidism by 13 V-J signatures.

V was trimmed by 7 bases and J by 0 bases, leaving 15 bases between them. The CDR3 is 15 amino acids. Germline V gives CDR1 ENHRY, CDR2 SYGVKD. The TCR was taken from a woman aged 45-65 years with Graves' hyperthyroidism. The sequenced material came from peripheral blood or thyroid tissue (not recorded which). V gene TRBV10-3 combines with J gene TRBJ1-2; the D gene is possibly TRBD1 (5 bases). CDR3 protein: CAIIRDGGANYGYTF. DNA of the CDR3: TGTGCCATCATTAGGGACGGGGGAGCTAACTATGGCTACACCTTC.